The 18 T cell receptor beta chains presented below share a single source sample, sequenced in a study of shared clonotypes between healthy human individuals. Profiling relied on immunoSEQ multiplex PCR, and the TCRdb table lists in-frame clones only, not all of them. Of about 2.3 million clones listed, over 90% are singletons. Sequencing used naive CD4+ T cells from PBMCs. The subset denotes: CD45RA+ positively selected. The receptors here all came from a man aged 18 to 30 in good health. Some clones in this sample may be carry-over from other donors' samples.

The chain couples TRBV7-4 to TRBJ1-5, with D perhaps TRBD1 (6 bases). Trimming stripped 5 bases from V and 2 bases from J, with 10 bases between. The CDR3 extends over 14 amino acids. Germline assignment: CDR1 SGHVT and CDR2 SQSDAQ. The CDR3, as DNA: TGTGCCAGCAGCGATGGACAGCGCAATCAGCCCCAGCATTTT. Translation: CASSDGQRNQPQHF.

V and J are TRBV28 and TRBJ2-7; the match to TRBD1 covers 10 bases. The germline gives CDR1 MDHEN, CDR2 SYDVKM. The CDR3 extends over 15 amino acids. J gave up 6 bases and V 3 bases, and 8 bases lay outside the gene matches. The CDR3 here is CASSFSGDRGPEQYF. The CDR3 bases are TGTGCCAGCAGTTTCAGTGGCGACAGGGGGCCCGAGCAGTACTTC.

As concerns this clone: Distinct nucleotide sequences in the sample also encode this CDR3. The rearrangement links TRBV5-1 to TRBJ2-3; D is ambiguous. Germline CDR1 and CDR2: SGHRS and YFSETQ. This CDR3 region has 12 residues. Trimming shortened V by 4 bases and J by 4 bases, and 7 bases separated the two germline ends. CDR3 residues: CASSSPPDTQYF. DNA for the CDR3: TGCGCCAGCAGCAGCCCCCCAGATACGCAGTATTTT.

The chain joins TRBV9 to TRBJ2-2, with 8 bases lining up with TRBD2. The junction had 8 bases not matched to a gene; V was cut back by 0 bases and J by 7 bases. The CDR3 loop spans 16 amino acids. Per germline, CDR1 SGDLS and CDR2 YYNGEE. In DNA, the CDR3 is TGTGCCAGCAGCGTAGATATCGGGAGGGCCCTCGGGGAGCTGTTTTTT. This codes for CASSVDIGRALGELFF. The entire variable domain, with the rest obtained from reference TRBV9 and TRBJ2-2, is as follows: DSGVTQTPKHLITATGQRVTLRCSPRSGDLSVYWYQQSLDQGLQFLIQYYNGEERAKGNILERFSAQQFPDLHSELNLSSLELGDSALYFCASSVDIGRALGELFFGEGSRLTVL.

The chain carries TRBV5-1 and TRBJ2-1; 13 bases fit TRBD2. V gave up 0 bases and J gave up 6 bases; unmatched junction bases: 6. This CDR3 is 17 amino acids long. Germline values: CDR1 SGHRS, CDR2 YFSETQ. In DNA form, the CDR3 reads TGCGCCAGCAGCTTGGGGACTAGCGGGAGCGCCGCCAATGAGCAGTTCTTC. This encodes CASSLGTSGSAANEQFF. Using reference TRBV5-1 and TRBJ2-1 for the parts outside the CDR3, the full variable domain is KAGVTQTPRYLIKTRGQQVTLSCSPISGHRSVSWYQQTPGQGLQFLFEYFSETQRNKGNFPGRFSGRQFSNSRSEMNVSTLELGDSALYLCASSLGTSGSAANEQFFGPGTRLTVL.

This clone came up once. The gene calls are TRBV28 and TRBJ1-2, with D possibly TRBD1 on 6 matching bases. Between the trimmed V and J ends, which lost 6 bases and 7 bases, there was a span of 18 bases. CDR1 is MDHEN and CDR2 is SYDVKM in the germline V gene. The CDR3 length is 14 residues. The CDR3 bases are TGTGCCAGCAGGCAAAAACGAGGGGGGTCTGGCTACACCTTC. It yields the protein CASRQKRGGSGYTF.

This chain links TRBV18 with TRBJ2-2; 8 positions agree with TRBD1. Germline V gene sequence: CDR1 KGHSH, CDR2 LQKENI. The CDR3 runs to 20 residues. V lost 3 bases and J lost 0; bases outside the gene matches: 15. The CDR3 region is CASSPRTGTQGQTNTGELFF. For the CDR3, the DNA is TGTGCCAGCTCACCTCGGACAGGGACCCAGGGGCAAACGAACACCGGGGAGCTGTTTTTT.

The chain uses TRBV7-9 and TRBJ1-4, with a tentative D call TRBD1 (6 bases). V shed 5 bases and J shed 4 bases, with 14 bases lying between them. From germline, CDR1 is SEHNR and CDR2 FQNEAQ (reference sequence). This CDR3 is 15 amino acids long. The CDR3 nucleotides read TGTGCCAGCAGCCGAACCGGACAGCTTAATGAAAAACTGTTTTTT. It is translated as CASSRTGQLNEKLFF. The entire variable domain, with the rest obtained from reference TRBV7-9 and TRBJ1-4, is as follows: DTGVSQNPRHKITKRGQNVTFRCDPISEHNRLYWYRQTLGQGPEFLTYFQNEAQLEKSRLLSDRFSAERPKGSFSTLEIQRTEQGDSAMYLCASSRTGQLNEKLFFGSGTQLSVL.

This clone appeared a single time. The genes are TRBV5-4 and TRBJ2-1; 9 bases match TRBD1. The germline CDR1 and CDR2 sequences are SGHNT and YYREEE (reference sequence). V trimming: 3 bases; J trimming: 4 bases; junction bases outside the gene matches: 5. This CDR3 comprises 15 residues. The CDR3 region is CASSWPGQGYNEQFF. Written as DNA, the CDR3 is TGTGCCAGCAGCTGGCCGGGACAGGGATACAATGAGCAGTTCTTC.

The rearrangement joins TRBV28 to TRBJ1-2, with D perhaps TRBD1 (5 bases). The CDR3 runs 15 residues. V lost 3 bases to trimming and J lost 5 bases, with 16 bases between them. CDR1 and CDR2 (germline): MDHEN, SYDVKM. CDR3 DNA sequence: TGTGCCAGCAGTTTGCGGCAGGGCGGAGGATATGGCTACACCTTC. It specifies CASSLRQGGGYGYTF.

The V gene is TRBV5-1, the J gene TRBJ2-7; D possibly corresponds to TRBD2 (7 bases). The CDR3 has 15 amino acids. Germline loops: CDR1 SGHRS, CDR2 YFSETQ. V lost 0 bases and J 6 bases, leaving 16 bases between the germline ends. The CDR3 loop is CASSLGPGGHLEQYF. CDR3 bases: TGCGCCAGCAGCTTGGGGCCGGGGGGCCACCTCGAGCAGTACTTC.

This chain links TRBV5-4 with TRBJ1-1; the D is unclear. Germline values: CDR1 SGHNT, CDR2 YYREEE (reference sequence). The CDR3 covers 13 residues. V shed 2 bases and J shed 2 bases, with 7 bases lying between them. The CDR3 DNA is TGTGCCAGCAGCTTATCAGTAAACACTGAAGCTTTCTTT. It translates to CASSLSVNTEAFF.

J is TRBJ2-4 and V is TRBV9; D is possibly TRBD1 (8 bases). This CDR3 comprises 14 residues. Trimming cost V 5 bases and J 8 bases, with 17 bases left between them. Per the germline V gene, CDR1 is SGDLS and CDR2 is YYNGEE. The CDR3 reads CASSAQGAGDIQYF. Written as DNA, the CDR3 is TGTGCCAGCAGTGCCCAGGGGGCGGGGGACATTCAGTACTTC. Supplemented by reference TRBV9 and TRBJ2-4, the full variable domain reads DSGVTQTPKHLITATGQRVTLRCSPRSGDLSVYWYQQSLDQGLQFLIQYYNGEERAKGNILERFSAQQFPDLHSELNLSSLELGDSALYFCASSAQGAGDIQYFGAGTRLSVL.

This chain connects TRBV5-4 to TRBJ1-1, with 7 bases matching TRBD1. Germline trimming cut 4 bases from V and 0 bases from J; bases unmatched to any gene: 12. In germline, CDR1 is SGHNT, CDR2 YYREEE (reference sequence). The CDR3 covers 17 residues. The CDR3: CASSTDRVAVMNTEAFF. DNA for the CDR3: TGTGCCAGCAGCACCGACAGGGTAGCGGTTATGAACACTGAAGCTTTCTTT. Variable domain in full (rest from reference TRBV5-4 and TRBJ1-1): ETGVTQSPTHLIKTRGQQVTLRCSSQSGHNTVSWYQQALGQGPQFIFQYYREEENGRGNFPPRFSGLQFPNYSSELNVNALELDDSALYLCASSTDRVAVMNTEAFFGQGTRLTVV.

The DNA of the CDR3 is TGTGCCAGTAGTATGTACCGGGGAGAGACCCAGTACTTC. Protein sequence: CASSMYRGETQYF. V is TRBV19 and J is TRBJ2-5, with D possibly being TRBD2 (5 bases). The length of the CDR3 is 13 residues. Germline CDR1 and CDR2: LNHDA and SQIVND (reference sequence). The V end was cut by 3 bases, the J end by 4 bases, with 9 bases between.

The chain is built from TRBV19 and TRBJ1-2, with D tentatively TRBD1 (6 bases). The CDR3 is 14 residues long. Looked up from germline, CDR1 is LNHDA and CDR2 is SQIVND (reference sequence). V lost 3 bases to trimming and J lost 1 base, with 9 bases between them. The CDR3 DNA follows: TGTGCCAGTAGTATGGGGGCTTTTAACTATGGCTACACCTTC. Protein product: CASSMGAFNYGYTF.

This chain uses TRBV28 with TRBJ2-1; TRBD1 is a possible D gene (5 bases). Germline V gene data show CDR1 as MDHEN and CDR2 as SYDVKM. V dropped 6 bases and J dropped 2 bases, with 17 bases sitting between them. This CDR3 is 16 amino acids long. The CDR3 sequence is CASSSPSGIPYNEQFF. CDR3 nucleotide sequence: TGTGCCAGCAGCTCCCCCTCAGGGATTCCCTACAATGAGCAGTTCTTC.

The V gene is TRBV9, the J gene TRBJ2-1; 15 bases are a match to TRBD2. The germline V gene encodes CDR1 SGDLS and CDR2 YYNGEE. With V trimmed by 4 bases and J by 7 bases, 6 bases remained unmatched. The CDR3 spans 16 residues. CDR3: CASSFPGTSGRNEQFF. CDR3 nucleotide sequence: TGTGCCAGCAGCTTCCCCGGGACTAGCGGGAGGAATGAGCAGTTCTTC. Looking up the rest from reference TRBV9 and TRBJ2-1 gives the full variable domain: DSGVTQTPKHLITATGQRVTLRCSPRSGDLSVYWYQQSLDQGLQFLIQYYNGEERAKGNILERFSAQQFPDLHSELNLSSLELGDSALYFCASSFPGTSGRNEQFFGPGTRLTVL.